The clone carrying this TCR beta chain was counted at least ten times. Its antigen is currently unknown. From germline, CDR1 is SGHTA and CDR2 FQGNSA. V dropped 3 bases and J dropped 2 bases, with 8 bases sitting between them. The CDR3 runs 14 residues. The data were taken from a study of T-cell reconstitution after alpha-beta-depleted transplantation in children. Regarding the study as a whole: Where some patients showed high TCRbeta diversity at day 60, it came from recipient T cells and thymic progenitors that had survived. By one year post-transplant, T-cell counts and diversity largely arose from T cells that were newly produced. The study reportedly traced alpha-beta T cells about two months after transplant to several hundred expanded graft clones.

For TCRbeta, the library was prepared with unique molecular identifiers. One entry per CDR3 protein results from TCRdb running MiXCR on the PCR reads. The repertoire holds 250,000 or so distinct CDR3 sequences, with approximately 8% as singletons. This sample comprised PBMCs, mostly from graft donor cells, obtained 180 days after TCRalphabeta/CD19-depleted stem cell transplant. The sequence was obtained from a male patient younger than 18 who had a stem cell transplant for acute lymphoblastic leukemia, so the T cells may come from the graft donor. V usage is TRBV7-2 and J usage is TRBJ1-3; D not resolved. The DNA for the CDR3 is TGTGCCAGCAGCTTGGACCCGGCTGGAAACACCATATATTTT. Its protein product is CASSLDPAGNTIYF.